This entry concerns a single T cell receptor (beta chain). This clone has just a few counts. Its antigen is still unknown. Per-nucleotide qualities are absent, and no much larger clonotype sits a single base away. Cut back by 5 bases and 4 bases, the V and J ends lie 6 bases apart. There are 11 amino acids in the CDR3, from cysteine to phenylalanine inclusive. Just the 33-base CDR3 DNA is kept, in frame starting at base 1. Via the germline V gene, CDR1 is MDHEN and CDR2 SYDVKM. TCRbeta CDR3 regions were amplified from genomic DNA by means of the immunoSEQ Assay, a bias-controlled multiplex PCR. Concerning the study's data processing: The number of nucleated cells in each sample was estimated by amplification of reference gene primers within the assay. Sequence reads were collapsed and filtered to measure the absolute abundance of every unique TCRbeta CDR3 rearrangement. For each sample, productive Simpson clonality was calculated as the square root of Simpson's diversity index over productive rearrangements. The source is immuneACCESS, and TCRdb retained only in-frame sequences with V and J called. Part of the clones is not carried over; for the studies checked, unresolved V genes explain less than half of this, and the remainder is unexplained. For V, J and clone size, that table is used; D and trimming come from the DNA. Here the sample has around 99,000 clones; roughly 85% occur a single time. The top ten clones comprise 18% of the sample.

Collaborating institutions collected whole blood in K2EDTA tubes following their own protocols. Collaborator samples were shipped for TCRbeta analysis as frozen whole blood, isolated PBMCs, or DNA extracted from either sample type. The record originates from a study of blood T cell repertoires in COVID-19 (dated by TCRdb to the early 2020s). Background on the whole study: Samples covering the acute and convalescent phases of COVID-19 were provided by collaborators in the United States, Italy and Spain. The material from the prospective study consisted of cDNA or gDNA derived from T cells, B-cell-depleted T cells, or PBMCs. Where available, HLA class I and class II types were obtained from metadata supplied by the sample provider rather than from assay-based typing. The repertoires were released in a freely available public database intended as a resource for research on the immune response to SARS-CoV-2. The sample metadata nearly always contained a de-identified subject ID, COVID-19 status, age in years and sex. Deeply sampled blood TCRbeta repertoires from subjects exposed to, actively infected with, or recovered from COVID-19 were included in the dataset. Samples were obtained from the ongoing ImmuneRACE study (first 160 participants) and from 1,200 or so subjects provided by 6 global collaborators. Study-wide findings and limitations: The quantity of clinical and demographic metadata differed by source and by participant and was supplied without curation.

This chain joins TRBV28 to TRBJ2-7; no D segment can be confidently identified. The receptor was isolated from a woman in her sixties or seventies with acute or convalescent COVID-19. Source material: peripheral blood. The nucleotide sequence reads TGTGCCAGCAGTCCACAGTACGAGCAGTACTTC. Protein translation: CASSPQYEQYF.